This T cell receptor beta chain was found in a study of blood T cell repertoires in COVID-19. Sequencing used immunoSEQ multiplex PCR; TCRdb keeps in-frame clones, though not all of them. The sample shows approximately 200,000 clones, around four fifths of them seen only once. J gave up 4 bases and V 4 bases, and 8 bases lay outside the gene matches. Germline V gene lookup returns CDR1 SGHAT and CDR2 FQNNGV. The CDR3 runs to 15 residues. This clone has just a few counts. The sequence derives from a woman younger than 45 with acute or convalescent COVID-19. V gene TRBV11-2 combines with J gene TRBJ2-7; 9 bases are a match to TRBD1. Sequencing was carried out using peripheral blood. In DNA form, the CDR3 reads TGTGCCAGCAGCTCCCTTACTGACAGGGGGTACGAGCAGTACTTC. Residues: CASSSLTDRGYEQYF. The variable domain in full, with the rest retrieved from reference TRBV11-2 and TRBJ2-7, is EAGVAQSPRYKIIEKRQSVAFWCNPISGHATLYWYQQILGQGPKLLIQFQNNGVVDDSQLPKDRFSAERLKGVDSTLKIQPAKLEDSAVYLCASSSLTDRGYEQYFGPGTRLTVT.